The rows below give T cell receptor beta chains drawn from one sample of a study of a mutant IDH1 vaccine in newly diagnosed glioma. Sequencing used immunoSEQ multiplex PCR; TCRdb keeps in-frame clones, though not all of them. The profile shows about 67,000 clones, about 86% of them singletons. The source material was peripheral blood mononuclear cells (PBMCs), sampled from a glioma patient treated with radiotherapy, temozolomide or both. The receptors originated from a woman aged 18-29 years with glioma. Some clones in this sample may be carry-over from other donors' samples. The CDR3 runs from the conserved cysteine through the conserved F or W. Each record gives: D gene, J gene, clone size, V gene, CDR3 DNA, CDR3 protein. D genes are given only for firm matches. A clone size is listed for some rows: how often the clone was seen (once, few, many), or a class if it is expanded.

TRBD1 TRBJ1-2 - TRBV10-2 TGCGCCAGCAGTGAGTCGGCGGTGGACAGGCCCTATGGCTACACCTTC CASSESAVDRPYGYTF
- TRBJ2-7 - TRBV6-6 TGTGCCAGTTCGGACAGCCCTGACGAGCAGTACTTC CASSDSPDEQYF
- TRBJ1-2 - TRBV7-2 TGTGCCAGCAGTCTTTACTATGGCTACACCTTC CASSLYYGYTF
- TRBJ1-3 once TRBV18 TGTGCCAGCTCACCGCCGACTGAAGATGCCATATATTTT CASSPPTEDAIYF
- TRBJ1-1 few TRBV18 TGTGCCAGCTCGGACTGGGAGAACACTGAAGCTTTCTTT CASSDWENTEAFF
TRBD1 TRBJ2-5 - TRBV7-2 TGTGCCAGCAGCTTAGCCCAGCAGGGGGCATGGGAGACCCAGTACTTC CASSLAQQGAWETQYF
- TRBJ1-4 - TRBV7-8 TGTGCCGTGCGACGATCAAGAACTAATGAAAAACTGTTTTTT CAVRRSRTNEKLFF
- TRBJ1-3 few TRBV30 TGTGCCTGGAGTGTATCCGGGGGAACTGGAAACACCATATATTTT CAWSVSGGTGNTIYF
- TRBJ1-5 - TRBV5-3 TGTGCCAGAAGCTTCTCCGGGGGATGCAATCAGCCCCAGCATTTT CARSFSGGCNQPQHF
TRBD2 TRBJ2-3 - TRBV5-4 TGTGCCAGCAGCTTGGGGACTAGCGCGGGGGATACGCAGTATTTT CASSLGTSAGDTQYF
- TRBJ2-3 - TRBV6-1 TGTGCCAGCAGGGTCGGGACAACTAGCACAGATACGCAGTATTTT CASRVGTTSTDTQYF
- TRBJ2-7 few TRBV21-1 TGTGCCAGCAGCAAAAGTCGGCGGGGTTCCCACGAGCAGTACTTC CASSKSRRGSHEQYF
- TRBJ1-2 - TRBV10-3 TGTGCCATCAGGGAACAGAGCCCAGTTAACTATGGCTACACCTTC CAIREQSPVNYGYTF
- TRBJ1-6 - TRBV25-1 TGTGCCAGCAGTGAAAAGACCTTTCACTTT CASSEKTFHF
TRBD1 TRBJ1-1 - TRBV5-1 TGCGCCAGCAGCCGGGACAGGGGGCCAGAAGCTTTCTTT CASSRDRGPEAFF
- TRBJ2-2 - TRBV6-1 TGTGCCAGTTCCAAAGGGTACACCGGGGAGCTGTTTTTT CASSKGYTGELFF
- TRBJ2-4 once TRBV19 TGTGCCACCCACCCGGGGGGCTCAGTGGCCAAAAACATTCAGTACTTC CATHPGGSVAKNIQYF
- TRBJ2-1 - TRBV5-4 TGTGCCAGCAGCCCCCGCCTCCACAATGAGCAGTTCTTC CASSPRLHNEQFF
- TRBJ2-7 - TRBV5-1 TGCGCCAGCAGCTCCCCGGACTTCAGCTACGAGCAGTACTTC CASSSPDFSYEQYF
- TRBJ2-7 - TRBV5-5 TGTGCCAGCAGCTTGCTGGGAGTGCCTTCCTACGAGCAGTACTTC CASSLLGVPSYEQYF
- TRBJ2-5 - TRBV5-6 TGTGCCAGCAGGGACGGATGGGAAGAGACCCAGTACTTC CASRDGWEETQYF
- TRBJ2-2 few TRBV21-1 TGTGCCAGCAGCAAAATTTTAGCGGGGTTGAGGGCCACCGGGGAGCTGTTTTTT CASSKILAGLRATGELFF
TRBD1 TRBJ1-5 - TRBV7-2 TGTGCCAGCAGCAAGACAGGGGGCGGTCAGCCCCAGCATTTT CASSKTGGGQPQHF
- TRBJ1-2 - TRBV6-1 TGTGCCAGCAGTGAAGTCGCAAGGTCTAGCTATGGCTACACCTTC CASSEVARSSYGYTF
TRBD1 TRBJ1-1 few TRBV12-5 TGTGCTAGTGGACCACAGACCCGGACAGGGGGACGCACTGAAGCTTTCTTT CASGPQTRTGGRTEAFF
TRBD1 TRBJ2-7 - TRBV29-1 TGCAGCGTTGAAGTGACAGGGGGGGACGAGCAGTACTTC CSVEVTGGDEQYF
- TRBJ2-7 - TRBV21-1 TGTGCCAGCAGCAAAGTGGGGAAGGAGGGGCCCAGCTCCTACGAGCAGTACTTC CASSKVGKEGPSSYEQYF